Here is one T cell receptor beta chain with its context. The data derive from a study of blood T cell repertoires in COVID-19. Study-level background: Nucleic acid was either cDNA or gDNA, and it came from T cells, B-cell-depleted T cells, or PBMCs.

In the original workflow: Reference gene primer amplification in the assay estimated nucleated cell counts. The data were produced by immunoSEQ multiplex PCR, yet TCRdb's version contains in-frame clones alone and is incomplete. Clone size and V and J calls were adopted from that table, with D and trimming inferred from the DNA. The data contain roughly 270,000 clones, 88% of them singletons. Trimming at V came to 5 bases and at J to 4 bases, leaving 6 bases not matched to a gene. The CDR3 runs 15 residues. The germline V gene encodes CDR1 MGHRA and CDR2 YSYEKL. The chain links TRBV4-1 to TRBJ1-5; 9 bases fit TRBD1. The origin of this receptor is a man younger than 35 with active or convalescent COVID-19. Input material: peripheral blood. The CDR3 DNA reads TGCGCCAGCAGCGAAAGACAGGGGGTAAATCAGCCCCAGCATTTT. Translating it yields CASSERQGVNQPQHF.